This T cell receptor beta chain was recorded in a study of long-term antiretroviral therapy in people with HIV. Regarding this clone: Its antigen is unknown.

Germline V gives CDR1 MNHEY, CDR2 SMNVEV (reference sequence). V was clipped by 5 bases and J by 5 bases, with 9 bases between them. The CDR3 has 12 amino acids. Study outcomes and limitations: Pre-ART-expanded clones dominated the repertoire at all time points. The ART regimens used between about 2004 and 2018 may be less effective than current ones. HIV repertoires had narrower CDR3 length ranges than controls. No data on ART adherence, viral resistance or therapy changes.

Assay version v3.0 of immunoSEQ was used, and it was run at survey level. Produced via immunoSEQ multiplex PCR; TCRdb's table is partial and in-frame only. In the table there are about 24,000 clones, approximately 80% of which are singletons. The receptor was isolated from a middle-aged man with HIV. The rearrangement joins TRBV27 to TRBJ1-2; D may be TRBD1 (5 bases). The sequencing here drew on unsorted PBMCs, taken 3 years after starting antiretroviral therapy. The CDR3 nucleotides read TGTGCCAGCAGTCCGGGACCTTATGGCTACACCTTC. Its protein product is CASSPGPYGYTF.